This TCR beta chain derives from a study of T-cell memory formation after mild COVID-19. This clonotype was counted a few times. V gave up 4 bases and J gave up 2 bases, with 10 bases separating them. This CDR3 region has 13 residues. The germline V gene encodes CDR1 SQVTM and CDR2 ANQGSEA. TCRdb re-called the 5' RACE reads through MiXCR, storing one row per CDR3 protein. The table includes 550,000 to 650,000 distinct CDR3 sequences, about 18% detected once. The TCR comes from an adult woman who had mild COVID-19 (a few samples of this study predate the infection). Cell type and time point are not known. Sample: PBMCs or a T cell subset sorted from them (not recorded which). The chain employs TRBV29-1 and TRBJ2-3; D call uncertain. CDR3: CSVAPRATDTQYF. The CDR3 bases are TGCAGCGTTGCCCCTCGGGCCACAGATACGCAGTATTTT.